This paragraph reports one T cell receptor beta chain. It was with 60 Vbeta and 13 Jbeta primers that the PCR ran. Sequenced by immunoSEQ multiplex PCR; TCRdb stores in-frame clones only, minus some. Found here are approximately 160,000 clones, over 60% of them singletons; the top ten hold about 0.66%. This specimen comes from a study of cytomegalovirus exposure and HLA in healthy donors. The sequence came from a male donor in good health and CMV-seronegative. The sequenced sample consisted of PBMCs.

CDR3: CASSESTPGGYGEQYF. In DNA, the CDR3 is TGCGCCAGCAGTGAGTCGACTCCAGGGGGCTACGGCGAGCAGTACTTC. V gene TRBV10-2 combines with J gene TRBJ2-7; TRBD1 matches at 8 bases. CDR1 and CDR2 from the germline V gene are WSHSY and SAAADI. Germline trimming cut 0 bases from V and 6 bases from J; bases unmatched to any gene: 10. This CDR3 is 16 amino acids long.